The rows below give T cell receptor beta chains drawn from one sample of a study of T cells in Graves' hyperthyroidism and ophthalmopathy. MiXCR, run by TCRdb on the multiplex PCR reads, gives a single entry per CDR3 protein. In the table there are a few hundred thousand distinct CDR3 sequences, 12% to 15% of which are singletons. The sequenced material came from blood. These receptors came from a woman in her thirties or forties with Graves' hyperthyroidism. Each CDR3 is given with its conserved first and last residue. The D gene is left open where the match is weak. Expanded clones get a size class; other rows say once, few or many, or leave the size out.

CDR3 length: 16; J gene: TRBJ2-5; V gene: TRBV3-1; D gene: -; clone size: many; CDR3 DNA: TGTGCCAGCAGCCAAGATGGAGGGAGCTATCCAGAGACCCAGTACTTC; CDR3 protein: CASSQDGGSYPETQYF
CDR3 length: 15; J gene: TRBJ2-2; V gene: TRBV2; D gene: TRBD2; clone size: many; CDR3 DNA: TGTGCCAGCAGTGGAAGCGGGGAGAACACCGGGGAGCTGTTTTTT; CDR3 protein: CASSGSGENTGELFF
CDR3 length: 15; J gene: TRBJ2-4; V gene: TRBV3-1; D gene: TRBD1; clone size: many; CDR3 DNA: TGTGCCAGCAGCCAAGTAATACAGGGGTCGGACATTCAGTACTTC; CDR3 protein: CASSQVIQGSDIQYF
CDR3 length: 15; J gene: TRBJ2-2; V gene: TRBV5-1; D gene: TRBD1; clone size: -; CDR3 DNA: TGCGCCAGCAGCGCGGACAGGGTGGGCGCCGGGGAGCTGTTTTTT; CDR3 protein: CASSADRVGAGELFF
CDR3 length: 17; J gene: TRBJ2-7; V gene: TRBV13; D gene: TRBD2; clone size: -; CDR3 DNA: TGTGCCAGCAGCCCGTCCCCCCTAGCGGGAGGGCCAAGGGAGCAGTACTTC; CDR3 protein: CASSPSPLAGGPREQYF
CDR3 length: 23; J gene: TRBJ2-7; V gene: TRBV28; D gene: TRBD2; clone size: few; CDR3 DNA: TGTGCCAGCAGCTCAGGAGGACTAGCGGGAGGGCCCACACTGAGAACGGCGGGGTACGAGCAGTACTTC; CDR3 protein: CASSSGGLAGGPTLRTAGYEQYF
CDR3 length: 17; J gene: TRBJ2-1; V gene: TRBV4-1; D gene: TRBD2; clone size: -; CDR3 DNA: TGCGCCAGCAGCCAAGATCGGGCTAGCGGACCCTACAATGAGCAGTTCTTC; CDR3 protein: CASSQDRASGPYNEQFF
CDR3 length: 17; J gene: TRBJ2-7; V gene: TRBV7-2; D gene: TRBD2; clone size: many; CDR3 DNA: TGTGCCAGCAGCTTCCTCTTGACTAGCGGGAAGCCCTACGAGCAGTACTTC; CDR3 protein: CASSFLLTSGKPYEQYF
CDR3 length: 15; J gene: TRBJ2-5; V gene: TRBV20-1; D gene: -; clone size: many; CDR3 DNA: TGCAGTGCTAGATTATACAGGGGGGGGTCAGAGACCCAGTACTTC; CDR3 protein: CSARLYRGGSETQYF
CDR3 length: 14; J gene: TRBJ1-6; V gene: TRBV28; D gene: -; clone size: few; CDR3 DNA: TGTGCCAGCAGTTTGGGGGGGTATAATTCACCCCTCCACTTT; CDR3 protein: CASSLGGYNSPLHF
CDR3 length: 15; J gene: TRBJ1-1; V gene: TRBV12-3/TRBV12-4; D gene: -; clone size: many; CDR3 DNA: TGTGCCAGCAGTGCGACGACAGCCCCGAACACTGAAGCTTTCTTT; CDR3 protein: CASSATTAPNTEAFF
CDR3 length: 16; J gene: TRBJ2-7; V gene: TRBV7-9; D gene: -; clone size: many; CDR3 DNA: TGTGCCAGCAGCCCAGTGACTATCGGGGCCCCCTACGAGCAGTACTTC; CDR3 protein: CASSPVTIGAPYEQYF
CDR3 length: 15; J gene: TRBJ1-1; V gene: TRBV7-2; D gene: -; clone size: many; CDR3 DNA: TGTGCCAGCAGCCGAGGGGCAGGGCGGGACACTGAAGCTTTCTTT; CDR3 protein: CASSRGAGRDTEAFF
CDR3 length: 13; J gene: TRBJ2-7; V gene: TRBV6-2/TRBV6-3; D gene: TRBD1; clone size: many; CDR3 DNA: TGTGCCAGCGCGGTGACAGGGGTCTACGAGCAGTACTTC; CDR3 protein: CASAVTGVYEQYF
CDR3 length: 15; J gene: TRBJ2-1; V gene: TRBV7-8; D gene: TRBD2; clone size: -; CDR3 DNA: TGTGCCAGCAGTGATTGGGACTATCGTTCCAATGAGCAGTTCTTC; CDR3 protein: CASSDWDYRSNEQFF
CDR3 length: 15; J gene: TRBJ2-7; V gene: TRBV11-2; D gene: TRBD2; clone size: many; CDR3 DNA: TGTGCCAGCAGCTTAGCTAGCGGGAGCACCTACGAGCAGTACTTC; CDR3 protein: CASSLASGSTYEQYF
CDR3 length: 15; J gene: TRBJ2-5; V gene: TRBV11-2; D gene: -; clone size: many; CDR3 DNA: TGTGCCAGCAGCCTATCTTTCGGGTTGCAAGAGACCCAGTACTTC; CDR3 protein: CASSLSFGLQETQYF
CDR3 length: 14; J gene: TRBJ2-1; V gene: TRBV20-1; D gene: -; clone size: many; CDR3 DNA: TGCAGTGCTAGACAGATCCTAGGAGCGAGTGAGCAGTTCTTC; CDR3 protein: CSARQILGASEQFF
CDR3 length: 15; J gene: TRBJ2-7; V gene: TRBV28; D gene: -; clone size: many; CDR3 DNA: TGTGCCAGCAGAACCGGCGGTCTAGCCTCCTACGAGCAGTACTTC; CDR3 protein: CASRTGGLASYEQYF
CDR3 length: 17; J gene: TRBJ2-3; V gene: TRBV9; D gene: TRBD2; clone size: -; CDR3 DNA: TGTGCCAGCAGCCTCCAAGGACTAGCGGAGTTCACAGATACGCAGTATTTT; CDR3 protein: CASSLQGLAEFTDTQYF
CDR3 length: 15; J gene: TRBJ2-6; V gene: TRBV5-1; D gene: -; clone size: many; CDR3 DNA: TGCGCCAGCAGCTTGGACGTATATGGGGCCAACGTCCTGACTTTC; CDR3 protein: CASSLDVYGANVLTF
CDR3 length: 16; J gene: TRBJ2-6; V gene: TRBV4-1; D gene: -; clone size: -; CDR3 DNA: TGCGCCAGCAGCCCCTTGGCTATCTCTGGGGCCAACGTCCTGACTTTC; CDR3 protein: CASSPLAISGANVLTF
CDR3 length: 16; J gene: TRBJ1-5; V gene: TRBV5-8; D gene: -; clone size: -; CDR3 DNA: TGTGCCAGCAGCATGTCGACTTTTAAGAACGGTCAGCCCCAGCATTTT; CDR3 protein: CASSMSTFKNGQPQHF
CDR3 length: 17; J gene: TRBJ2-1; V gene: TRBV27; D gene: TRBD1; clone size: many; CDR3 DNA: TGTGCCAGCAGTTTACTGATTGGCAGGGGGTTTTACAATGAGCAGTTCTTC; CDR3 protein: CASSLLIGRGFYNEQFF
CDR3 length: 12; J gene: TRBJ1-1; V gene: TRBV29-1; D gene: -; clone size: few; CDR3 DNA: TGCAGCGCGGGAGGGATGAACACTGAAGCTTTCTTT; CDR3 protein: CSAGGMNTEAFF
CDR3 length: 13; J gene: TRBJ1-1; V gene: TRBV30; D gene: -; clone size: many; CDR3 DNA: TGTGCCTGGAGTGTACTGGAGAACACTGAAGCTTTCTTT; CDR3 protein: CAWSVLENTEAFF
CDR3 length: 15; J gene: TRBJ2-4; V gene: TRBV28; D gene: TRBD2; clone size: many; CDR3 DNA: TGTGCCAGCAGTCCTTCATTCGGACTAGCGGGAATACAGTACTTC; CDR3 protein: CASSPSFGLAGIQYF
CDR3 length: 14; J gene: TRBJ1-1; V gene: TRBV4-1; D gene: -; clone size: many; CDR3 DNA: TGCGCCAGCAGCCAAGACAGCTTGAACACTGAAGCTTTCTTT; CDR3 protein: CASSQDSLNTEAFF
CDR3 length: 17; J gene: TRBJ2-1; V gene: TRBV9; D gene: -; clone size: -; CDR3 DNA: TGTGCCAGCAGCTTGACCTATTACGGGATCTGGGACAATGAGCAGTTCTTC; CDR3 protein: CASSLTYYGIWDNEQFF
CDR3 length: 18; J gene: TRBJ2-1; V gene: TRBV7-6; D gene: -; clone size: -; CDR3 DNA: TGTGCCAGCAGCCGCTCGAACACCGGGACAACTTCCTACAATGAGCAGTTCTTC; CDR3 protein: CASSRSNTGTTSYNEQFF
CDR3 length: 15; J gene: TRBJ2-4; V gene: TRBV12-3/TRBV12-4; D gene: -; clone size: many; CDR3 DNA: TGTGCCAGCAGTTTATTGTCGGGAGTTGGAAACATTCAGTACTTC; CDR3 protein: CASSLLSGVGNIQYF
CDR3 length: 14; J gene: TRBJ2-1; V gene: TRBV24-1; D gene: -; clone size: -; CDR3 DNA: TGTGCCACCAGTGACCGCTTGGGGAGCAATGAGCAGTTCTTC; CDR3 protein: CATSDRLGSNEQFF
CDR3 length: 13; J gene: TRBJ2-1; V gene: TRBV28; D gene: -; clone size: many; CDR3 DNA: TGTGCCAGCAGAAGGACGAGCCGTGATGAGCAGTTCTTC; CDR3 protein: CASRRTSRDEQFF
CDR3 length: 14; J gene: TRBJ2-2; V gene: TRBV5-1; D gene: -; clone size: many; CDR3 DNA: TGCGCCAGCACGTGGGAGTCTCACACCGGGGAGCTGTTTTTT; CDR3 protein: CASTWESHTGELFF
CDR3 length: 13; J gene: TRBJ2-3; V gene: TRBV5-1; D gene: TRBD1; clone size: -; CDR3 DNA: TGCGCCAGCACCACAGGGGGCGCAGATACGCAGTATTTT; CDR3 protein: CASTTGGADTQYF
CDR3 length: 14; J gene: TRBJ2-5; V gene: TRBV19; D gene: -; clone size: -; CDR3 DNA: TGTGCCAGCCGCGGCGGAGGGCCTTTAGAGACCCAGTACTTC; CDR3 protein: CASRGGGPLETQYF
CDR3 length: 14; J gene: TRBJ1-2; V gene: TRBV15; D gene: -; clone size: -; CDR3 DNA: TGTGCCACCAGCAGAGATAGCGACACTTATGGCTACACCTTC; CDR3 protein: CATSRDSDTYGYTF
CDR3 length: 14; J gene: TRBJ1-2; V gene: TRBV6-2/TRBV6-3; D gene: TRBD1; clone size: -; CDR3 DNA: TGTGCCAGCAGTATCGACAGGGGGCAATATGGCTACACCTTC; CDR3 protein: CASSIDRGQYGYTF
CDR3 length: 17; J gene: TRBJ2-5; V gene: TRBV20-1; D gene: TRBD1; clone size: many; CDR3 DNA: TGCAGTGCTCGAGGACAGGGTTTAACTCAGGGGCAAGAGACCCAGTACTTC; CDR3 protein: CSARGQGLTQGQETQYF
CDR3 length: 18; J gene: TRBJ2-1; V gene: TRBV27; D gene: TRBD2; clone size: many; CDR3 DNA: TGTGCCAGCAGTGCCGGGACTAGCGGGTTTAGCTCCTACAATGAGCAGTTCTTC; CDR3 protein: CASSAGTSGFSSYNEQFF
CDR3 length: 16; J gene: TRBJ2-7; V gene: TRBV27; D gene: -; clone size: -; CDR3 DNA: TGTGCCAGCAGCTTCAAGGGGGTATACAACTCCTACGAGCAGTACTTC; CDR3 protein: CASSFKGVYNSYEQYF
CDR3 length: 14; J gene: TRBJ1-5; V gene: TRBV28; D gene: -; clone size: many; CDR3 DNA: TGTGCCAGCAGTTTCCAGAGTAGCAATCAGCCCCAGCATTTT; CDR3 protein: CASSFQSSNQPQHF
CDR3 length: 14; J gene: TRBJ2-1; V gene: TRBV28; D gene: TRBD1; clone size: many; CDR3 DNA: TGTGCCAGCAGCGTGGACAGGGGGATCGGAGAGCAGTTCTTC; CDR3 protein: CASSVDRGIGEQFF
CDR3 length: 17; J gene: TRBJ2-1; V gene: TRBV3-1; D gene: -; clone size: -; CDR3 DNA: TGTGCCAGCAGCCAAAAGCCTTGGGACAACCTCTACAATGAGCAGTTCTTC; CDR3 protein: CASSQKPWDNLYNEQFF
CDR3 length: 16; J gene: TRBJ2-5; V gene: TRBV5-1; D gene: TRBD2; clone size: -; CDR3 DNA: TGCGCCAGCAGCTTGTTCGGACTAGCGGGTGGGGAGACCCAGTACTTC; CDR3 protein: CASSLFGLAGGETQYF
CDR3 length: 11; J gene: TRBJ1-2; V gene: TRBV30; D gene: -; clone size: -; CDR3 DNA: TGTGCCTGGAGACGAGCCGGAGGCTACACCTTC; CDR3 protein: CAWRRAGGYTF
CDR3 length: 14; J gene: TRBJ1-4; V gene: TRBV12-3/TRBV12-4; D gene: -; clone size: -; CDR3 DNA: TGTGCCAGCAGATCTAGGGGACGGTTTGAAAAACTGTTTTTT; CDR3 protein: CASRSRGRFEKLFF
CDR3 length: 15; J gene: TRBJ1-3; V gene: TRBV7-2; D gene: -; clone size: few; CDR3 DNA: TGTGCCAGCAGCTCCGGGACATTCCTTGGAAACACCATATATTTT; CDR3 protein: CASSSGTFLGNTIYF
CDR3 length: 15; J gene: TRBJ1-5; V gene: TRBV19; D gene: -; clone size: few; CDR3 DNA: TGTGCCAGTAGTATAGGATCTAACGGAATCCAGCCCCAGCATTTT; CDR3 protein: CASSIGSNGIQPQHF
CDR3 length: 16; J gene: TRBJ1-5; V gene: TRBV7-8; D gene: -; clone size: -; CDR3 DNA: TGTGCCAGCAGCTTAAGACCCCGGCAGGGAGATCAGCCCCAGCATTTT; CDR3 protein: CASSLRPRQGDQPQHF
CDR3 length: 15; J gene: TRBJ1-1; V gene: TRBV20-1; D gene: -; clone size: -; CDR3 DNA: TGCAGTGCCACTGGGGGGGGCATGTCGAACACTGAAGCTTTCTTT; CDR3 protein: CSATGGGMSNTEAFF
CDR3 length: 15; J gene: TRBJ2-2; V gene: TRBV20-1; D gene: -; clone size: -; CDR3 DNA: TGCAGTGCTAGGGTCGGGACAGCGGGGACCGGGGAGCTGTTTTTT; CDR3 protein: CSARVGTAGTGELFF
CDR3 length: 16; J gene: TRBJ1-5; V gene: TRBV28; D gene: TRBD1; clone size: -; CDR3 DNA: TGTGCCAGCAGTCCAAGGACAGGGCAACGCAATCAGCCCCAGCATTTT; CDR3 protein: CASSPRTGQRNQPQHF
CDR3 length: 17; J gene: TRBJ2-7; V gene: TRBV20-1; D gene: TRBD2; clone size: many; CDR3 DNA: TGCAGTGCTAAGACCCCCGGGACTAGCGGGAGAATCTACGAGCAGTACTTC; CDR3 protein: CSAKTPGTSGRIYEQYF